Sequencing of this T cell receptor beta chain was carried out in a study of response to subunit inactivated influenza vaccine. TCRdb analysed the RT-PCR reads with MiXCR anew, one entry per CDR3 protein. Seen here are more than 450,000 distinct CDR3 sequences, 11% observed once, and the top ten hold approximately 9.9%. V lost 5 bases to trimming and J lost 4 bases; unmatched junction nucleotides: 7. Germline assignment: CDR1 MGHRA and CDR2 YSYEKL. CDR3 size: 15 residues. In its sample, this clonotype was seen a few times. A further study also used this sample, focusing on T cells expressing NK-cell markers. That paper states: cDNA encoding TCR beta was synthesized via 5'RACE template switching incorporating UMIs. In a group of several donors, dominant NKG2C+ clonotypes represented about 1.0-8% of CD8+ T cells.

The sequence was obtained from a man aged 45-60 years who received an inactivated influenza vaccine. The starting material was PBMCs from blood, obtained on the day of vaccination. This sequence joins TRBV4-1 and TRBJ1-2; TRBD1 aligns across 10 bases. CDR3 in amino acids: CASSSGTGDSYGYTF. CDR3 DNA sequence: TGCGCCAGCAGCTCCGGGACAGGGGATAGCTATGGCTACACCTTC.